The sequence of this T cell receptor beta chain was determined in a study of T-cell memory formation after mild COVID-19. Study at large: Largely donor-specific sequence clusters came from a couple of donors.

Employing constant-segment primers, 5'RACE generated TCR alpha and TCR beta cDNA libraries bearing sample barcodes and UMIs. TCRdb processed the 5' RACE reads anew with MiXCR; each CDR3 protein has one entry. The top ten hold approximately 3.5% of the sample, which has about 250,000 distinct CDR3 sequences, around 15% seen once. CDR1 SGHRS and CDR2 YFSETQ come from the germline V gene. Trimming took off 4 bases at V and 3 bases at J, with 21 bases between the two ends. The CDR3 runs to 17 residues. As for this clonotype: Its antigen is unidentified.

Study-wide results and limits: Mainly CM and EM harbored the contracting CD4+ clones; mainly EMRA harbored the CD8+ ones.

The rearrangement links TRBV5-1 to TRBJ2-3; TRBD1 is a possible D gene (6 bases). Sequencing used PBMCs or a T cell subset sorted from them (not recorded which). This clonotype was sampled from a man between 18 and 29 years old who had mild COVID-19 (a few samples of this study predate the infection). Cell type and time point are not known. The CDR3: CASSPQGQGKGTDTQYF. The CDR3, as DNA: TGCGCCAGCAGCCCCCAGGGGCAGGGGAAGGGGACAGATACGCAGTATTTT.